Here is one T cell receptor (beta chain) with its context. This sample stems from a study of blood T cell repertoires in COVID-19. Overall study context: From T cells, B-cell-depleted T cells, or PBMCs came the material, which was cDNA or gDNA.

The data were produced by immunoSEQ multiplex PCR, yet TCRdb's version contains in-frame clones alone and is incomplete. The sample lists about 97,000 clones, around 90% occurring once. The germline gives CDR1 SQVTM, CDR2 ANQGSEA. V lost 2 bases to trimming and J lost 5 bases; unmatched junction nucleotides: 5. This CDR3 has 13 amino acids. V gene TRBV29-1 combines with J gene TRBJ2-7; 8 bases match TRBD1. The sample consisted of peripheral blood. The sequence came from a woman in her forties or fifties with COVID-19, enrolled during active disease. The DNA of the CDR3 is TGCAGCGTTGAAATGACAGGGGAGGACGAGCAGTACTTC. Translation: CSVEMTGEDEQYF.